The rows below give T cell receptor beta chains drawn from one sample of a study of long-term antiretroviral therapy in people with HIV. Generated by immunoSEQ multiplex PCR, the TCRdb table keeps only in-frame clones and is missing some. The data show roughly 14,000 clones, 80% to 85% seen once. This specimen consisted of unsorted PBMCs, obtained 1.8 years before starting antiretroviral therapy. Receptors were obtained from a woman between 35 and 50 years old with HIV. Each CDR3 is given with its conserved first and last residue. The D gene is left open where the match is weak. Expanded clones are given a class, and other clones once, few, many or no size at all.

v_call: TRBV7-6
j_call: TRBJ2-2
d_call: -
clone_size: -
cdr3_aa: CASSLTPGPLTGELFF
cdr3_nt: TGTGCCAGCAGCTTAACACCGGGTCCTCTGACCGGGGAGCTGTTTTTT

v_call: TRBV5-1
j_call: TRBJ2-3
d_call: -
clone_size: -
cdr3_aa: CASSLTQGTDTQYF
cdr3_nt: TGCGCCAGCAGCTTGACGCAGGGCACAGATACGCAGTATTTT

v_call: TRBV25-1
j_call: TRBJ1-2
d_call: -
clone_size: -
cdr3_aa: CASSSQGIGYTF
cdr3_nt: TGTGCCAGCAGTTCACAGGGTATTGGCTACACCTTC

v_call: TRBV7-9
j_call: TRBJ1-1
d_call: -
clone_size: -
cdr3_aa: CASSSRDAMNTEAFF
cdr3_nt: TGTGCCAGCAGCTCCCGGGACGCCATGAACACTGAAGCTTTCTTT

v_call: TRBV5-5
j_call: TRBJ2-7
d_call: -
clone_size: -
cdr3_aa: CASTQRPSSYEQYF
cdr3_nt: TGTGCCAGCACCCAGCGGCCTAGCTCCTACGAGCAGTACTTC

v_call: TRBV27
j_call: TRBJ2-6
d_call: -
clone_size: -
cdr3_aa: CASMGVGANVLTF
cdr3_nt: TGTGCCAGCATGGGGGTTGGGGCCAACGTCCTGACTTTC

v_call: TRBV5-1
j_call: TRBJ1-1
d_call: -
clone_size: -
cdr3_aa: CASSSREVSTEAFF
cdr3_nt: TGCGCCAGCAGCTCTAGGGAAGTGAGCACTGAAGCTTTCTTT

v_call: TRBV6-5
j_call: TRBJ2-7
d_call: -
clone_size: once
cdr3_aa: CASSYSITESYEQYF
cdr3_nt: TGTGCCAGCAGTTACTCGATCACCGAATCCTACGAGCAGTACTTC

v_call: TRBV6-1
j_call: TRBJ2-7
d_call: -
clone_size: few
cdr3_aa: CASSEAGGSYEQYF
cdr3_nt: TGTGCCAGCAGTGAAGCGGGAGGATCCTACGAGCAGTACTTC

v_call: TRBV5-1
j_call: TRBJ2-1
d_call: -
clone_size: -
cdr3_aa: CASKAESEQFF
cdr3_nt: TGCGCCAGCAAGGCCGAGAGTGAGCAGTTCTTC

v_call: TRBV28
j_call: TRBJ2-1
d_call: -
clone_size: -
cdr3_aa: CASSRTDNEQFF
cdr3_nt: TGTGCCAGCAGCCGAACAGACAATGAGCAGTTCTTC

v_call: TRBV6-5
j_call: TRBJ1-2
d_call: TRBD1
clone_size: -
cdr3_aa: CASSRQGGGYTF
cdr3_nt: TGTGCCAGCAGCCGACAGGGGGGTGGCTACACCTTC

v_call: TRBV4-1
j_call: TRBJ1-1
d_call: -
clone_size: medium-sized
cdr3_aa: CASSQGRGHTEAFF
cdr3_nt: TGCGCCAGCAGCCAAGGAAGGGGCCACACTGAAGCTTTCTTT

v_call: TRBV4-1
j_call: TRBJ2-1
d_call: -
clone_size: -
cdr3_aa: CASSQPGVASYNEQFF
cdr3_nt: TGCGCCAGCAGCCAACCGGGGGTCGCCTCCTACAATGAGCAGTTCTTC

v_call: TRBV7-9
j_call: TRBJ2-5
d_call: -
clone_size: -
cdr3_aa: CASSPVAEETQYF
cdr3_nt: TGTGCCAGCAGCCCTGTAGCGGAAGAGACCCAGTACTTC

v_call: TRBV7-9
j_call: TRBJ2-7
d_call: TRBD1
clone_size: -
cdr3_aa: CASSLAGTGVNEQYF
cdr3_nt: TGTGCCAGCAGCTTAGCCGGGACAGGGGTGAACGAGCAGTACTTC

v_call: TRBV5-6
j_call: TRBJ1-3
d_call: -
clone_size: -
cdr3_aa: CASSFGPFSGNTIYF
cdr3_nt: TGTGCCAGCAGCTTCGGCCCGTTCTCTGGAAACACCATATATTTT

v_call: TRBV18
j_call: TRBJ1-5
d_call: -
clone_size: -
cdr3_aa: CASSPGGGNQPQHF
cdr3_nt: TGTGCCAGCTCACCAGGGGGCGGCAATCAGCCCCAGCATTTT

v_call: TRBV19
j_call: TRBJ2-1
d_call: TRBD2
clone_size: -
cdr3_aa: CATALAGGPREQFF
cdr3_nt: TGTGCCACCGCTCTAGCGGGAGGGCCCCGTGAGCAGTTCTTC

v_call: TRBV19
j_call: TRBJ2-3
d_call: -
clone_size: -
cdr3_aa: CASGDPRWTQYF
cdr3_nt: TGTGCCAGTGGGGACCCTCGGTGGACGCAGTATTTT

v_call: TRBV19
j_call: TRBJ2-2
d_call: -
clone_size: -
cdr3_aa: CASSIGRQKNTGELFF
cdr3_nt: TGTGCCAGTAGTATAGGTCGGCAGAAAAACACCGGGGAGCTGTTTTTT

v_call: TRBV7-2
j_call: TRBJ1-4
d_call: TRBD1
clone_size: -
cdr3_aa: CASSSQGNEKLFF
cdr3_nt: TGTGCCAGCAGCTCACAGGGGAATGAAAAACTGTTTTTT

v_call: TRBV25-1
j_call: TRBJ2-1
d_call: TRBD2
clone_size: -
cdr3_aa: CASSEYRTGGNEQFF
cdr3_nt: TGTGCCAGCAGTGAATATAGGACGGGGGGAAATGAGCAGTTCTTC

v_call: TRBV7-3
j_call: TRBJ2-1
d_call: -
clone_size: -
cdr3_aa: CASSPSGTGDEQFF
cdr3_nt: TGTGCCAGCAGCCCAAGTGGGACTGGCGATGAGCAGTTCTTC

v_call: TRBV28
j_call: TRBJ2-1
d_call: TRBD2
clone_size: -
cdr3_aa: CASSLGTSGSHNEQFF
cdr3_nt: TGTGCCAGCAGTTTAGGGACTAGCGGGAGCCACAATGAGCAGTTCTTC

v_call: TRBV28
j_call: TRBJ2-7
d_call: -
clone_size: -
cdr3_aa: CASRGQGPSYEQYF
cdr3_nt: TGTGCCAGCCGGGGCCAGGGTCCCTCCTACGAGCAGTACTTC

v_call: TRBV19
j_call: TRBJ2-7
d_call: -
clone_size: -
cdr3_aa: CASSISRGYEQYF
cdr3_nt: TGTGCCAGTAGTATAAGCAGGGGATACGAGCAGTACTTC

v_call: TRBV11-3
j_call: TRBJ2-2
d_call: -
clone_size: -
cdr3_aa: CASSRGGLTTGELFF
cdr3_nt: TGTGCCAGCAGCAGAGGGGGGCTCACCACCGGGGAGCTGTTTTTT

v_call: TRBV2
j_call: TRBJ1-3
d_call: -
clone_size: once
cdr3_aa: CASTHDSAHGGTIYF
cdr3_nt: TGTGCCAGCACACACGACTCTGCTCATGGGGGTACCATATATTTT

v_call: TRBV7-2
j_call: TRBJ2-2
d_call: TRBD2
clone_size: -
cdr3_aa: CASTGTSNTGELFF
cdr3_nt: TGTGCCAGCACCGGGACTAGCAACACCGGGGAGCTGTTTTTT

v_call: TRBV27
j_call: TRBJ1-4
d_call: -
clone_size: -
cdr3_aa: CASSLTRYRATNEKLFF
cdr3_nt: TGTGCCAGCAGTTTAACTCGGTACAGAGCAACTAATGAAAAACTGTTTTTT

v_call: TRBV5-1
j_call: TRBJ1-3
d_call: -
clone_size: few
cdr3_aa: CASSLAEGDLSGNTIYF
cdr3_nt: TGCGCCAGCAGCTTGGCCGAAGGGGATCTCTCTGGAAACACCATATATTTT

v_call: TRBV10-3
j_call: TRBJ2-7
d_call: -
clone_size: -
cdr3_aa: CAISEGQQAYEQYF
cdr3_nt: TGTGCCATCAGTGAGGGACAGCAAGCCTACGAGCAGTACTTC

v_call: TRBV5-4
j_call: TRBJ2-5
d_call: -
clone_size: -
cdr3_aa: CASSKTLQETQYF
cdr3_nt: TGTGCCAGCAGCAAGACTTTACAAGAGACCCAGTACTTC

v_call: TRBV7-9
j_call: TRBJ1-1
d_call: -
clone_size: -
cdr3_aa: CASSPVGRARGTEAFF
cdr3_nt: TGTGCCAGCAGCCCCGTCGGCAGGGCCCGAGGTACTGAAGCTTTCTTT

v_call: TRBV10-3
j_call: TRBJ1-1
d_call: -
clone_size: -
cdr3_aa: CASTENTEAFF
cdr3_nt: TGTGCCAGTACGGAGAACACTGAAGCTTTCTTT

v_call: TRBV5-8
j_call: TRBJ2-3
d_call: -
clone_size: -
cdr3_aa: CASSPLGARTDTQYF
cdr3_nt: TGTGCCAGCAGCCCACTCGGAGCGCGGACAGATACGCAGTATTTT

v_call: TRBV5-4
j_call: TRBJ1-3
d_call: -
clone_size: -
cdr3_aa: CASSLRTLSSGNTIYF
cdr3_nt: TGTGCCAGCAGCCTCAGGACTCTCAGCTCTGGAAACACCATATATTTT